Each of the 29 T cell receptor beta chains below was sequenced from the same sample in a study of shared clonotypes between healthy human individuals. Clones were read by immunoSEQ multiplex PCR, and TCRdb kept only the in-frame ones, dropping some. Of 850,000 to 1,100,000 clones listed, 60% to 85% are singletons. The source material was memory CD4+ T cells from PBMCs. Subset here: CD45RA-negative fraction. The source of these receptors is a man younger than 35 in good health. Some clones in this sample may be carry-over from other donors' samples.

This clone was counted once. The V gene is TRBV7-9, the J gene TRBJ2-1; D is ambiguous. The germline V and J ends were trimmed by 3 bases and 4 bases, with 10 bases remaining between them. Per the germline V gene, CDR1 is SEHNR and CDR2 is FQNEAQ (reference sequence). The CDR3 sequence is 14 residues long. The CDR3 is CASSLVGRYNEQFF. Written as DNA, the CDR3 is TGTGCCAGCAGCTTGGTTGGGCGGTACAATGAGCAGTTCTTC. The full variable domain, with the rest looked up from reference TRBV7-9 and TRBJ2-1, is DTGVSQNPRHKITKRGQNVTFRCDPISEHNRLYWYRQTLGQGPEFLTYFQNEAQLEKSRLLSDRFSAERPKGSFSTLEIQRTEQGDSAMYLCASSLVGRYNEQFFGPGTRLTVL.

The rearrangement links TRBV10-2 to TRBJ2-7; TRBD1 or TRBD2 may be the D gene (5 bases each). The ends were cut back, 0 bases at V and 1 base at J, with 13 bases in the middle. In germline, CDR1 is WSHSY, CDR2 SAAADI. The CDR3 is 16 residues long. The CDR3, as DNA: TGCGCCAGCAGTGAGTCGTTGGGGGAAGGATCCTACGAGCAGTACTTC. Its protein product is CASSESLGEGSYEQYF.

The chain couples TRBV7-8 to TRBJ1-2; a weak D match, TRBD1 (5 bases). The CDR3 length is 15 residues. The V end lost 4 bases, the J end lost 3 bases, and 15 bases lay between the germline ends. Germline CDR1 reads SGHVS; CDR2 reads FQNEAQ. CDR3 in DNA: TGTGCCAGCAGCTGGGACCGGGCCTCCTACTATGGCTACACCTTC. Translating it yields CASSWDRASYYGYTF.

The rearrangement uses TRBV7-2 and TRBJ2-7, with TRBD1 as a possible D gene (6 bases). Germline loops: CDR1 SGHTA, CDR2 FQGNSA. The CDR3 covers 15 residues. V was shortened by 2 bases and J by 1 base, with 12 bases between the two germline ends. The CDR3 spells CASSLQRGGSYEQYF. CDR3 nucleotide sequence: TGTGCCAGCAGCTTACAACGAGGGGGATCCTACGAGCAGTACTTC. The entire variable domain, with the rest obtained from reference TRBV7-2 and TRBJ2-7, is as follows: GAGVSQSPSNKVTEKGKDVELRCDPISGHTALYWYRQSLGQGLEFLIYFQGNSAPDKSGLPSDRFSAERTGGSVSTLTIQRTQQEDSAVYLCASSLQRGGSYEQYFGPGTRLTVT.

This clone was counted between two and nine times. CDR3 DNA sequence: TGTGCCAGCAGCGTTTCCCCCACCTCCGATGAGCAGTTCTTC. It translates to CASSVSPTSDEQFF. V usage is TRBV9 and J usage is TRBJ2-1; no clear D gene. Trimming removed 2 bases at V and 8 bases at J, with 14 bases between. The CDR3 loop spans 14 amino acids. The germline V gene encodes CDR1 SGDLS and CDR2 YYNGEE.

The chain employs TRBV11-3 and TRBJ2-1; 7 nucleotides match TRBD2. V gave up 5 bases and J gave up 3 bases; unmatched junction bases: 7. Per the germline V gene, CDR1 is SGHNT and CDR2 is YENEEA. CDR3 length: 15 amino acids. CDR3 in amino acids: CASSPGRGSYNEQFF. Written as DNA, the CDR3 is TGTGCCAGCAGCCCCGGGCGCGGGAGCTACAATGAGCAGTTCTTC.

This clone has only a few counts. Additional DNA sequences in this sample encode the identical CDR3. CDR3 loop: CASSLGQSTDTQYF. In nucleotides, the CDR3 is TGCGCCAGCAGCTTGGGACAGAGCACAGATACGCAGTATTTT. The chain joins TRBV5-1 to TRBJ2-3; D might be TRBD1 (5 bases). Germline CDR1 SGHRS, CDR2 YFSETQ. The CDR3 sequence is 14 residues long. Trimming cost V 0 bases and J 0 bases, with 5 bases left between them.

The V gene is TRBV6-1, the J gene TRBJ2-7; 10 positions match TRBD2. This CDR3 has 13 amino acids. Germline lookup yields CDR1 MNHNS and CDR2 SASEGT. The ends lost 7 bases at V and 7 bases at J; junction bases unmatched: 7. The CDR3, as DNA: TGTGCCAGCACCGAGGGACTAGCGCGAGAGCAGTACTTC. Its translation: CASTEGLAREQYF.

The chain joins TRBV28 to TRBJ2-1; TRBD2 aligns across 7 bases. This CDR3 has 13 residues. Per germline, CDR1 MDHEN and CDR2 SYDVKM. With 9 bases clipped from V and 1 base from J, the junction kept 3 bases outside the gene matches. The CDR3 reads CASQRDSYNEQFF. The CDR3 DNA reads TGTGCCAGTCAGCGGGATTCCTACAATGAGCAGTTCTTC. The full variable domain, with the rest looked up from reference TRBV28 and TRBJ2-1, is DVKVTQSSRYLVKRTGEKVFLECVQDMDHENMFWYRQDPGLGLRLIYFSYDVKMKEKGDIPEGYSVSREKKERFSLILESASTNQTSMYLCASQRDSYNEQFFGPGTRLTVL.

The rearrangement links TRBV7-9 to TRBJ1-1; possible D gene TRBD1, 6 bases. V was clipped by 5 bases and J by 0 bases, with 10 bases between them. The CDR3 extends over 14 amino acids. Germline CDR1 and CDR2: SEHNR and FQNEAQ (reference sequence). The CDR3 DNA sequence: TGTGCCAGCAGCCCGGGACACCTGAACACTGAAGCTTTCTTT. Its translation: CASSPGHLNTEAFF.

CDR3 DNA sequence: TGTGCCAGCAGCCAAGAATCGGATCAGCCCCAGCATTTT. The encoded protein is CASSQESDQPQHF. The gene calls are TRBV4-2 and TRBJ1-5; the D is unclear. Germline V CDR1 and CDR2: LGHNA, YNFKEQ. V lost 0 bases, J lost 5 bases, and 5 bases lay in between. The CDR3 spans 13 residues.

V usage is TRBV7-8 and J usage is TRBJ1-1; maybe TRBD1 (6 bases). Germline V lookup: CDR1 SGHVS, CDR2 FQNEAQ. The CDR3 is 15 amino acids. V shed 5 bases and J shed 5 bases, with 18 bases lying between them. This CDR3 reads CASSPGGGAYTEAFF. The CDR3 DNA sequence: TGTGCCAGCAGCCCGGGGGGGGGCGCTTATACTGAAGCTTTCTTT.

This chain joins TRBV11-2 and TRBJ2-7; a possible D gene is TRBD1 (7 bases). This CDR3 is built from 15 residues. V gave up 5 bases and J gave up 5 bases, with 19 bases separating them. Germline V lookup: CDR1 SGHAT, CDR2 FQNNGV. The CDR3 loop reads CASSIRGVNPDEQYF. For the CDR3, the DNA is TGTGCCAGCAGCATCAGGGGGGTCAATCCGGACGAGCAGTACTTC. Full variable domain (outside the CDR3, taken from reference TRBV11-2 and TRBJ2-7): EAGVAQSPRYKIIEKRQSVAFWCNPISGHATLYWYQQILGQGPKLLIQFQNNGVVDDSQLPKDRFSAERLKGVDSTLKIQPAKLEDSAVYLCASSIRGVNPDEQYFGPGTRLTVT.

This clone has just one count. This chain links TRBV14 with TRBJ1-1, with D unresolved. The V gene lost 3 bases and the J gene lost 0 bases, with 11 bases spanning the gap. This CDR3 has 15 residues. Germline V gene lookup returns CDR1 SGHDN and CDR2 FVKESK. The CDR3 region is CASSHPGEMNTEAFF. DNA of the CDR3: TGTGCCAGCAGCCATCCCGGGGAGATGAACACTGAAGCTTTCTTT.

Worth noting for this clone: Other DNA sequences from this sample encode an identical CDR3 as well. The chain combines TRBV7-2 with TRBJ2-3; 11 nucleotides match TRBD2. The V gene's germline CDR1 is SGHTA and CDR2 FQGNSA. V lost 5 bases to trimming and J lost 1 base; unmatched junction nucleotides: 5. The CDR3 has 16 residues. The DNA of the CDR3 is TGTGCCAGCAGCAGCGGACTAGCGGGCGGCACAGATACGCAGTATTTT. It is translated as CASSSGLAGGTDTQYF.

The rearrangement joins TRBV11-2 to TRBJ1-5, with no clear D. The CDR3 length is 15 residues. Trimming pared 2 bases from V and 0 bases from J, leaving 8 bases between. The germline V gene encodes CDR1 SGHAT and CDR2 FQNNGV. The CDR3 bases are TGTGCCAGCAGCTTATACGGAAATAGCAATCAGCCCCAGCATTTT. It encodes CASSLYGNSNQPQHF.

The rearrangement links TRBV9 to TRBJ2-2, with TRBD2 identical over 8 bases. The CDR3 sequence is 15 residues long. V lost 4 bases to trimming and J lost 2 bases; unmatched junction nucleotides: 4. Germline CDR1 SGDLS, CDR2 YYNGEE. The CDR3 DNA is TGTGCCAGCAGCACGGGGGGGAGAAACACCGGGGAGCTGTTTTTT. Its translation: CASSTGGRNTGELFF.

Only one count was recorded for this clone. The chain is built from TRBV7-2 and TRBJ2-3; TRBD2 matches at 7 bases. The CDR3 totals 15 residues. Germline V gene sequence: CDR1 SGHTA, CDR2 FQGNSA. Trimming at V came to 2 bases and at J to 5 bases, leaving 7 bases not matched to a gene. CDR3 coding DNA: TGTGCCAGCAGCTTAATTAAAGCGGGGATAGATACGCAGTATTTT. Translating gives CASSLIKAGIDTQYF.

This chain uses TRBV11-1 with TRBJ2-1, with D perhaps TRBD1 (5 bases). The CDR3 runs to 13 residues. V was trimmed by 3 bases and J by 5 bases, leaving 8 bases between them. CDR1 is SGHAT, CDR2 FQDESV, per germline (reference sequence). CDR3 in amino acids: CASSFGHHNEQFF. The CDR3 nucleotides are TGTGCCAGCAGCTTCGGACACCACAATGAGCAGTTCTTC.

The rearrangement links TRBV6-1 to TRBJ1-5; D uncertain. The CDR3 totals 15 residues. Germline V CDR1 and CDR2: MNHNS, SASEGT. The V gene lost 4 bases and the J gene lost 7 bases, with 17 bases spanning the gap. The CDR3 loop reads CASSVERGGRQPQHF. The CDR3 DNA reads TGTGCCAGCAGTGTGGAGCGGGGTGGGCGGCAGCCCCAGCATTTT.

J is TRBJ2-3 and V is TRBV19, with TRBD1 identical over 8 bases. The CDR3 consists of 14 residues. CDR1 LNHDA and CDR2 SQIVND come from the germline V gene (reference sequence). V trimming: 7 bases; J trimming: 4 bases; junction bases outside the gene matches: 7. The CDR3 loop is CASTMPQGADTQYF. The CDR3 nucleotides are TGTGCCAGTACCATGCCACAGGGGGCAGATACGCAGTATTTT.

The chain uses TRBV28 and TRBJ1-2, with D perhaps TRBD1 (6 bases). The ends were cut back, 3 bases at V and 4 bases at J, with 18 bases in the middle. Germline V gene sequence: CDR1 MDHEN, CDR2 SYDVKM. The CDR3 runs to 16 residues. In nucleotides, the CDR3 is TGTGCCAGCAGTTTTGGGCAGGGGTATTTGGGCTATGGCTACACCTTC. Its protein is CASSFGQGYLGYGYTF.

The rearrangement joins TRBV7-9 to TRBJ2-5; 8 bases agree with TRBD2. J lost 5 bases, V lost 0 bases, and 2 bases had no gene match. Looked up from germline, CDR1 is SEHNR and CDR2 is FQNEAQ (reference sequence). The CDR3 has 14 residues. The CDR3 nucleotides are TGTGCCAGCAGCTTAGCGACTAGCGTGGAGACCCAGTACTTC. It specifies CASSLATSVETQYF. Complete variable domain (other parts from reference TRBV7-9 and TRBJ2-5): DTGVSQNPRHKITKRGQNVTFRCDPISEHNRLYWYRQTLGQGPEFLTYFQNEAQLEKSRLLSDRFSAERPKGSFSTLEIQRTEQGDSAMYLCASSLATSVETQYFGPGTRLLVL.

V and J are TRBV10-3 and TRBJ1-1, with D perhaps matching TRBD1 (6 bases). V lost 0 bases and J lost 5, with 13 bases in between. The CDR3 loop spans 15 amino acids. Germline-derived CDR1 and CDR2 are ENHRY and SYGVKD. The CDR3 loop is CAISESLRGTTEAFF. Written as DNA, the CDR3 is TGTGCCATCAGTGAGTCGTTGAGGGGGACTACTGAAGCTTTCTTT.

This clone came up many times. This rearrangement joins TRBV7-9 to TRBJ2-5; D possibly uses TRBD1 or TRBD2 (5 bases each). The CDR3 has 14 residues. The V end was cut by 4 bases, the J end by 5 bases, with 14 bases between. Germline lookup yields CDR1 SEHNR and CDR2 FQNEAQ (reference sequence). The CDR3 DNA reads as TGTGCCAGCAGCTCCGGGACCGCCGGGGAGACCCAGTACTTC. Protein sequence: CASSSGTAGETQYF.

This chain connects TRBV9 to TRBJ2-5, with TRBD2 matching over 13 bases. Germline V CDR1 and CDR2: SGDLS, YYNGEE. The CDR3 length is 15 residues. The junction had 5 bases not matched to a gene; V was cut back by 6 bases and J by 3 bases. CDR3 nucleotides: TGTGCCAGCACCAAAACTAGCGGGAGGGAAGAGACCCAGTACTTC. Its translation is CASTKTSGREETQYF.

This sequence joins TRBV29-1 and TRBJ2-1; D is perhaps TRBD1 (6 bases). The V and J ends lost 7 bases and 10 bases respectively, with 11 bases between them. In germline, CDR1 is SQVTM, CDR2 ANQGSEA. The CDR3 sequence is 10 residues long. Here the CDR3 DNA reads TGCAGCGCCCGGACAGAAGAGCAGTTCTTC. Translation: CSARTEEQFF.

The chain links TRBV13 to TRBJ2-1, with 10 bases matching TRBD2. The CDR3 runs 19 residues. The ends lost 0 bases at V and 5 bases at J; junction bases unmatched: 13. Germline V gene lookup returns CDR1 PRHDT and CDR2 FYEKMQ (reference sequence). CDR3 nucleotides: TGTGCCAGCAGCTTAGGCTTGTCTAGCGGGAGAGCCGCCCACAATGAGCAGTTCTTC. It encodes CASSLGLSSGRAAHNEQFF.

This clone occurred many times. The junction departs from the called germline gene at one end, perhaps through a read error. The rearrangement links TRBV5-6 to TRBJ1-1, with a tentative D call TRBD1 (6 bases). Germline lookup yields CDR1 SGHDT and CDR2 YYEEEE. The CDR3 contains 15 residues. The DNA of the CDR3 is TGTGCCAGCAGCTTGGTAGGCCAGGGGAACGCTGAAGCTTTCTTT. Translation: CASSLVGQGNAEAFF.